This T cell receptor (beta chain) was captured by sequencing in a study of blood T cell repertoires in COVID-19. Clones were sequenced by immunoSEQ multiplex PCR, and TCRdb holds only the in-frame ones, with some missing. The profile shows over 130,000 clones, 60% to 85% of them singletons. Germline V gene lookup returns CDR1 WNHNN and CDR2 SYGVQD (reference sequence). J was trimmed by 2 bases and V by 1 base; bases with no gene match: 10. This CDR3 has 20 amino acids. The receptor was derived from a woman aged 80 or older with active or convalescent COVID-19. The chain employs TRBV10-1 and TRBJ2-1, with 14 bases aligning to TRBD2. Input material: peripheral blood. The DNA of the CDR3 is TGCGCCAGCAGTGAGTACGAGGGACTAGCGGGGGCCAGCCCCTACAATGAGCAGTTCTTC. It encodes CASSEYEGLAGASPYNEQFF.